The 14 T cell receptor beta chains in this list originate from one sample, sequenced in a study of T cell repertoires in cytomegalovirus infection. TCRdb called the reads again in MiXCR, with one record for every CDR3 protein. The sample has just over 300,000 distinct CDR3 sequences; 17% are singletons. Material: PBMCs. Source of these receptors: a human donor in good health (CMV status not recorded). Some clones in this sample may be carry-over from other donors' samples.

The CDR3 protein is CASSYSTSGGAEQYF. In nucleotides, the CDR3 is TGTGCCAGCAGTTACTCGACTAGCGGGGGGGCCGAGCAGTACTTC. The V and J genes are TRBV6-6 and TRBJ2-7, with 14 bases lining up with TRBD2. After removal of 0 bases from V and 6 bases from J, the junction contained 1 base not matched to a gene. CDR1 is MNHNY and CDR2 is SVGAGI in the germline V gene (reference sequence). The length of the CDR3 is 15 residues.

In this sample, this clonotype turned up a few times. The CDR3 DNA follows: TGTGCCACCAGCTCGGGAGGGACAAGCGCAGATACGCAGTATTTT. It is translated as CATSSGGTSADTQYF. The chain couples TRBV15 to TRBJ2-3, with 8 bases fitting TRBD2. The ends lost 5 bases at V and 4 bases at J; junction bases unmatched: 8. The germline V gene encodes CDR1 LNHNV and CDR2 YYDKDF (reference sequence). The CDR3 has 15 amino acids.

CDR3 protein: CASSDQDRGFRETQYF. For the CDR3, the DNA is TGTGCCAGCAGTGATCAAGACAGGGGGTTTCGAGAGACCCAGTACTTC. The chain links TRBV25-1 to TRBJ2-5, with 9 bases that match TRBD1. The V gene end was trimmed by 3 bases and the J gene end by 4 bases; junction bases not matched to a gene: 9. In germline, CDR1 is MGHDK, CDR2 SYGVNS. The CDR3 sequence is 16 residues long.

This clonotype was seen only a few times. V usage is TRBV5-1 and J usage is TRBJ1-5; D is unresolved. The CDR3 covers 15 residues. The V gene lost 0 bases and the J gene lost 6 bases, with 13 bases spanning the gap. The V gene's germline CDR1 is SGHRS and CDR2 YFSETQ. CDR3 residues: CASSLAGDESQPQHF. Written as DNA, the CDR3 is TGCGCCAGCAGCTTGGCCGGGGATGAGAGTCAGCCCCAGCATTTT.

The CDR3 here is CASSPLTSIWTEAFF. The CDR3 DNA is TGTGCCAGCAGCCCACTGACGAGTATATGGACTGAAGCTTTCTTT. The chain is built from TRBV7-9 and TRBJ1-1; D not resolved. This CDR3 region has 15 residues. The germline V gene encodes CDR1 SEHNR and CDR2 FQNEAQ (reference sequence). V was pared by 5 bases and J by 5 bases, with 18 bases between.

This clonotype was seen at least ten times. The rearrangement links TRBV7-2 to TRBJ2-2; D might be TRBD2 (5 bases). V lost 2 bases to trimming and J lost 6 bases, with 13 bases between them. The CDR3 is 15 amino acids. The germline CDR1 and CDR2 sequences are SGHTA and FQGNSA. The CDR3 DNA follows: TGTGCCAGCAGCTTATCGGGGATTCGGGCCGGGGAGCTGTTTTTT. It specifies CASSLSGIRAGELFF.

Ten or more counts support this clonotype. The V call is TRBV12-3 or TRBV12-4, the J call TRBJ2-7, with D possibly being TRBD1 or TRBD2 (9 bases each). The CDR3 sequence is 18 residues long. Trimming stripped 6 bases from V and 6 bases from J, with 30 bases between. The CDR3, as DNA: TGTGCCAGCAGGGCCGGACAGGGGAATTGGCGGGGGGGCCTCGAGCAGTACTTC. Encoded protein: CASRAGQGNWRGGLEQYF.

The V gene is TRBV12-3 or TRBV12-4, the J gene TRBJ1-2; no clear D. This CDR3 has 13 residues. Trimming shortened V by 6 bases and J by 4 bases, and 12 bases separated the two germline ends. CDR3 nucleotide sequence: TGTGCCAGCAGCCTAGGTTTCGTCTATGGCTACACCTTC. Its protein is CASSLGFVYGYTF.

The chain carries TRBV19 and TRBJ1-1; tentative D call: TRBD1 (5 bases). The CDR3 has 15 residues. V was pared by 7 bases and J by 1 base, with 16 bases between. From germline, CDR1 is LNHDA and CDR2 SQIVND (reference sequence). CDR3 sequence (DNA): TGTGCCAGTACCGGCCTCGGGGGTCAGAACACTGAAGCTTTCTTT. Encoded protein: CASTGLGGQNTEAFF.

The CDR3 loop reads CASSTGQVMSNEQFF. CDR3 sequence (DNA): TGCGCCAGCAGCACAGGACAGGTTATGAGCAATGAGCAGTTCTTC. The chain couples TRBV5-1 to TRBJ2-1; 7 positions agree with TRBD1. CDR1 is SGHRS and CDR2 is YFSETQ in the germline V gene. V shed 4 bases and J 6 bases; nucleotides not matched to a gene: 10. There are 15 residues in the CDR3.

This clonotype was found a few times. CDR3 protein: CASSPAPGQLNTEAFF. The CDR3 DNA reads TGTGCCAGCAGCCCCGCCCCCGGGCAGCTGAACACTGAAGCTTTCTTT. The chain combines TRBV7-2 with TRBJ1-1; D uncertain. With 5 bases removed from V and 0 bases from J, the gap between germline ends came to 16 bases. The CDR3 consists of 16 residues. CDR1 SGHTA and CDR2 FQGNSA come from the germline V gene.

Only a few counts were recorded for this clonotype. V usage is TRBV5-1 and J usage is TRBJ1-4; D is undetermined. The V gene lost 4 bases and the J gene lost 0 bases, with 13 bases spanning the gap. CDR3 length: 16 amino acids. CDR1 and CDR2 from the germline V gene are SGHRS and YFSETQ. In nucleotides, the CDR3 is TGCGCCAGCAGCCGAGATGCGGGAGCAACTAATGAAAAACTGTTTTTT. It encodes CASSRDAGATNEKLFF.

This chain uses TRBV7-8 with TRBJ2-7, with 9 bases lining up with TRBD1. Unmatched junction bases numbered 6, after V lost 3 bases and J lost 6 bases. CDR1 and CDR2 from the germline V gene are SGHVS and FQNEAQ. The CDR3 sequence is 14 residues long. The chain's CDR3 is CASSLPGQGGEQYF. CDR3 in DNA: TGTGCCAGCAGCTTGCCGGGACAGGGAGGCGAGCAGTACTTC.

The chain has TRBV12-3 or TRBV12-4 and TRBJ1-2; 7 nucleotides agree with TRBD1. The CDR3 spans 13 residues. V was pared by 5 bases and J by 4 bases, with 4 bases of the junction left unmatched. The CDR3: CASSGTASYGYTF. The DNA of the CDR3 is TGTGCCAGCAGTGGGACAGCGAGCTATGGCTACACCTTC.